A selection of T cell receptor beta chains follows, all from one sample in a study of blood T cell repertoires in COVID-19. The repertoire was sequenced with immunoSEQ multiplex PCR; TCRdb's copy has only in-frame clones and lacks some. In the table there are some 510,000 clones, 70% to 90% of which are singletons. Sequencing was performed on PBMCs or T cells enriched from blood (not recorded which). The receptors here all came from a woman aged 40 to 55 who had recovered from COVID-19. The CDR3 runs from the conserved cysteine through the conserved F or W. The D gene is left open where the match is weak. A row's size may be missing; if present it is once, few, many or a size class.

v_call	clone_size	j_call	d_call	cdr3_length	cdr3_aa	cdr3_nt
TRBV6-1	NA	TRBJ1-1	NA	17	CASSASGGGAWNTEAFF	TGTGCCAGCAGTGCCTCCGGGGGGGGCGCGTGGAACACTGAAGCTTTCTTT
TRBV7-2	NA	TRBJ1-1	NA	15	CASSLLTGSGAEAFF	TGTGCCAGCAGCTTACTCACAGGGAGCGGGGCTGAAGCTTTCTTT
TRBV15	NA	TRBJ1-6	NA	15	CATSSQTVPNSPLHF	TGTGCCACCAGCAGCCAAACAGTCCCCAATTCACCCCTCCACTTT
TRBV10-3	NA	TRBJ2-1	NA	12	CAISEGSREQFF	TGTGCCATCAGTGAGGGTTCGAGGGAGCAGTTCTTC
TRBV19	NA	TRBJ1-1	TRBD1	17	CASSKGQGVRSPVEAFF	TGTGCCAGTAGTAAAGGACAGGGCGTAAGGTCCCCCGTTGAAGCTTTCTTT
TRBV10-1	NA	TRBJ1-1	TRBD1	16	CASSVTGGSLYTEAFF	TGCGCCAGCAGCGTCACAGGGGGATCTTTGTACACTGAAGCTTTCTTT
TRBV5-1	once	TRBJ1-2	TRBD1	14	CASTTGQGNYGYTF	TGCGCCAGCACTACCGGACAGGGGAACTATGGCTACACCTTC
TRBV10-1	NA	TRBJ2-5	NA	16	CASSGGTGLWGETQYF	TGCGCCAGCAGTGGGGGGACTGGGCTTTGGGGGGAGACCCAGTACTTC
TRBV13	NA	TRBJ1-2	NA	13	CASSFTGNYGYTF	TGTGCCAGCAGCTTCACAGGGAACTATGGCTACACCTTC
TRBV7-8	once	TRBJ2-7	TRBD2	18	CASSQIPGLAAGTYEQYF	TGTGCCAGCAGCCAAATACCGGGACTAGCGGCAGGAACATACGAGCAGTACTTC
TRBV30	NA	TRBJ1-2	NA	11	CAWSAGGGYTF	TGTGCCTGGAGTGCGGGGGGTGGCTACACCTTC
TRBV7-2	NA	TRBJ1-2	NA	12	CASSLDSYGYTF	TGTGCCAGCAGCCTCGACTCCTATGGCTACACCTTC
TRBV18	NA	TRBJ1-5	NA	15	CASSEGRVWNQPQHF	TGTGCCAGCTCCGAGGGTAGGGTTTGGAATCAGCCCCAGCATTTT
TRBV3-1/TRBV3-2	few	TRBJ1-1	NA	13	CASSQAGGALAFF	TGTGCCAGCAGCCAAGCTGGCGGGGCCCTCGCTTTCTTT
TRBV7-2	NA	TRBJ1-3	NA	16	CASSLGGAPSGNTIYF	TGTGCCAGCAGCTTAGGGGGCGCCCCCTCTGGAAACACCATATATTTT
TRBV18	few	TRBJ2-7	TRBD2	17	CASSRTGGTSGSYEQYF	TGTGCCAGCTCACGGACAGGGGGGACTAGCGGGAGCTACGAGCAGTACTTC
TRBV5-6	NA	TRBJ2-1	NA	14	CASIRGRTYNEQFF	TGTGCCAGCATCCGAGGACGGACATACAATGAGCAGTTCTTC
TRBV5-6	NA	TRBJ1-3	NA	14	CASSFFGQGNTIYF	TGTGCCAGCAGCTTCTTCGGACAGGGAAACACCATATATTTT
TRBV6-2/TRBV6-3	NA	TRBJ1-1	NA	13	CASSDMLDTEAFF	TGTGCCAGCAGCGACATGTTAGACACTGAAGCTTTCTTT
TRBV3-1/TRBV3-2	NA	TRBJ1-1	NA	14	CASSQEEGNTEAFF	TGTGCCAGCAGCCAAGAAGAGGGGAACACTGAAGCTTTCTTT
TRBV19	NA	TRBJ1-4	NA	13	CASTLTGGEKLFF	TGTGCCAGTACCTTAACAGGAGGGGAAAAACTGTTTTTT
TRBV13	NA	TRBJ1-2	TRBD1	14	CASSSTGGIRGYTF	TGTGCCAGCAGCTCGACAGGGGGAATCCGTGGCTACACCTTC
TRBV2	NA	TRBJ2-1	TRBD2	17	CASGETSGSFAYNEQFF	TGTGCCAGCGGGGAGACTAGCGGGAGTTTCGCCTACAATGAGCAGTTCTTC
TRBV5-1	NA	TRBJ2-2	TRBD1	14	CASSLLNRGGELFF	TGCGCCAGCAGCTTATTAAACAGGGGCGGGGAGCTGTTTTTT
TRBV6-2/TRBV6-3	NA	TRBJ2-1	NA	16	CASSYLAGSRVNEQFF	TGTGCCAGCAGTTACCTCGCGGGGTCTAGGGTGAATGAGCAGTTCTTC
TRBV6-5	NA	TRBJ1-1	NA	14	CASGLQGSVPEAFF	TGTGCCAGCGGGTTACAGGGTAGCGTCCCTGAAGCTTTCTTT
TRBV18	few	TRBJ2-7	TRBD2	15	CASSKTSGRAYEQYF	TGTGCCAGCTCAAAGACTAGCGGGAGGGCCTACGAGCAGTACTTC
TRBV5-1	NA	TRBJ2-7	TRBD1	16	CASSLPGGGQGDEQYF	TGCGCCAGCAGCTTGCCCGGTGGGGGACAGGGAGACGAGCAGTACTTC
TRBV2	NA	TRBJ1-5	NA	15	CASSEEGGGGQPQHF	TGTGCCAGCAGTGAAGAGGGCGGAGGAGGTCAGCCCCAGCATTTT
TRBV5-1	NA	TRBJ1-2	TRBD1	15	CASSLYLGQGYGYTF	TGCGCCAGCAGCTTGTACCTGGGACAGGGCTATGGCTACACCTTC
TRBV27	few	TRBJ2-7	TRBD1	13	CASRDRGLYEQYF	TGTGCCAGCAGGGACAGGGGGCTCTACGAGCAGTACTTC